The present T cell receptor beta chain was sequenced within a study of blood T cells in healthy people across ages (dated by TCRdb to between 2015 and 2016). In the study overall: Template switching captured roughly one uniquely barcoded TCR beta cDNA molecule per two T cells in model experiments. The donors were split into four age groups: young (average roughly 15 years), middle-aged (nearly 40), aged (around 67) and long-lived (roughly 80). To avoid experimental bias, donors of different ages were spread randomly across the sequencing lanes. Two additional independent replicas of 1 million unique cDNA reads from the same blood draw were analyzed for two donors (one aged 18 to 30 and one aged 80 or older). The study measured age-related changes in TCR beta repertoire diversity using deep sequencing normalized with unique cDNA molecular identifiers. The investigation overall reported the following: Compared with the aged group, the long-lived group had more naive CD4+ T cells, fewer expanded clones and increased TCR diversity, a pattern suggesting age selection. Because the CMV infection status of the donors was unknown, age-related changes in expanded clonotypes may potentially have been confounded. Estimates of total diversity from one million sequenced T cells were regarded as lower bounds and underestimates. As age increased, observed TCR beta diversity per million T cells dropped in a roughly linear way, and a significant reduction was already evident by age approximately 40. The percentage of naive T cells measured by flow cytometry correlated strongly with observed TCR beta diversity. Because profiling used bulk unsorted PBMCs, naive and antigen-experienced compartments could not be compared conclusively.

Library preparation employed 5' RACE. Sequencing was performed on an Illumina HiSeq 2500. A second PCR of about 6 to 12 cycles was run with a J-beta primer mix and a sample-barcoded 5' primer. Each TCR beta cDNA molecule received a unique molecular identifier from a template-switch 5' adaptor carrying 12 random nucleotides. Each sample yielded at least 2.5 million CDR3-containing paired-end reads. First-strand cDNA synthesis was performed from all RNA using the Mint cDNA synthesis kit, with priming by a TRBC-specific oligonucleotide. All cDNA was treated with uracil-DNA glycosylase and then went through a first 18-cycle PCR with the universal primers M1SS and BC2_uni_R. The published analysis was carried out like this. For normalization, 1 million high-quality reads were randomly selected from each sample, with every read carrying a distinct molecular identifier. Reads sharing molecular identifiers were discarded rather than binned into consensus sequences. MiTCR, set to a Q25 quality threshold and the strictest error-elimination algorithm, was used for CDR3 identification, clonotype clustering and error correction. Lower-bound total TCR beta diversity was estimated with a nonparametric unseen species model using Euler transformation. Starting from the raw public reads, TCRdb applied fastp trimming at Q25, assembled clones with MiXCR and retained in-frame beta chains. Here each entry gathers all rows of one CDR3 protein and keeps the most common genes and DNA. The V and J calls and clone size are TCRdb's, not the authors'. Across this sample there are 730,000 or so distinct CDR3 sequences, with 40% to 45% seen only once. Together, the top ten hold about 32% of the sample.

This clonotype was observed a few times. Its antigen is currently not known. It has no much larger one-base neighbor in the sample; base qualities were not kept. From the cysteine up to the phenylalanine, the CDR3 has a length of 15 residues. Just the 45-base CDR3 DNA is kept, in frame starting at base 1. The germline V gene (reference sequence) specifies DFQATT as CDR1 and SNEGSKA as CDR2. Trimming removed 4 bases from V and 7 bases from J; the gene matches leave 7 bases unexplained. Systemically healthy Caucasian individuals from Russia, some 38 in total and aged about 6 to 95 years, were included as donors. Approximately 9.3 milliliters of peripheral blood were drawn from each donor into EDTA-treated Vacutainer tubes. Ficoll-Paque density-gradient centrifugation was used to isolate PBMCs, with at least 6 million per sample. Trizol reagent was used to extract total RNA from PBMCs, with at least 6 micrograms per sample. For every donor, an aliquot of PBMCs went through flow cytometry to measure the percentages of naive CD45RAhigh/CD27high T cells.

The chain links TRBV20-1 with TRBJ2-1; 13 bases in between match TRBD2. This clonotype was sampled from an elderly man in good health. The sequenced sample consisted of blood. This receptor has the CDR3 CSATLLAGGINEQFF. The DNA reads TGCAGTGCTACGCTACTAGCGGGGGGGATAAATGAGCAGTTCTTC.